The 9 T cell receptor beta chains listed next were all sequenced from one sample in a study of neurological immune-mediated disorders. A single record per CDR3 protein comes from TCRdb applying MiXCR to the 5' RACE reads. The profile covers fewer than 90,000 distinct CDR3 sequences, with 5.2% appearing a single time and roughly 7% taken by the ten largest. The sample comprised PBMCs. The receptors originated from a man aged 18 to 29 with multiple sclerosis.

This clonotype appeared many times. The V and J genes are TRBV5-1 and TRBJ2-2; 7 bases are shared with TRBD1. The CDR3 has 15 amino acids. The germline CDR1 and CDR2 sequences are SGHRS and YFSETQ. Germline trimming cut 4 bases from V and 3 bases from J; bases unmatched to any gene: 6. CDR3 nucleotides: TGCGCCAGCAGCCTAGACAGGGCGGACACCGGGGAGCTGTTTTTT. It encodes CASSLDRADTGELFF. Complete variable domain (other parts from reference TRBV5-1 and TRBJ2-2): KAGVTQTPRYLIKTRGQQVTLSCSPISGHRSVSWYQQTPGQGLQFLFEYFSETQRNKGNFPGRFSGRQFSNSRSEMNVSTLELGDSALYLCASSLDRADTGELFFGEGSRLTVL.

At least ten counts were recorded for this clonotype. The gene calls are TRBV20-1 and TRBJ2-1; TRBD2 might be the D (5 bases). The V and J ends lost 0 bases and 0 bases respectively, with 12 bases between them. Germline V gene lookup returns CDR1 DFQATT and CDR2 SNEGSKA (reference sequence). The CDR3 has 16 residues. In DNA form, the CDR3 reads TGCAGTGCTAGAGATCCGAGCGGCAGCTCCTACAATGAGCAGTTCTTC. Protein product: CSARDPSGSSYNEQFF.

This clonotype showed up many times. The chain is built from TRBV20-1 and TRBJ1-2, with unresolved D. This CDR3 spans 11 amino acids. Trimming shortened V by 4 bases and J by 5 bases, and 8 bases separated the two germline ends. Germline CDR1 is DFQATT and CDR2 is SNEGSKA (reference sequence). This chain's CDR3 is CSATGLYGYTF. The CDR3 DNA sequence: TGCAGTGCTACGGGCCTATATGGCTACACCTTC.

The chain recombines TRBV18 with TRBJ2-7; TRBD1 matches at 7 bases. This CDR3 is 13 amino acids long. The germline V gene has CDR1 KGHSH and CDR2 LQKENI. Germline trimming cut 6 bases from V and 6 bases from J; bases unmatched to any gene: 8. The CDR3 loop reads CASSRQGRGEQYF. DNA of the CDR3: TGTGCCAGCTCCCGACAGGGAAGGGGCGAGCAGTACTTC. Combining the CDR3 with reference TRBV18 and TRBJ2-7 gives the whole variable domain NAGVMQNPRHLVRRRGQEARLRCSPMKGHSHVYWYRQLPEEGLKFMVYLQKENIIDESGMPKERFSAEFPKEGPSILRIQQVVRGDSAAYFCASSRQGRGEQYFGPGTRLTVT.

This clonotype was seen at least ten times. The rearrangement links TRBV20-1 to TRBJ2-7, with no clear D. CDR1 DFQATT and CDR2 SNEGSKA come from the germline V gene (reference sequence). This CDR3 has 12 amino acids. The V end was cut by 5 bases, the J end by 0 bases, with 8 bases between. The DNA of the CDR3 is TGCAGTGCTTGGGCAAGCTCCTACGAGCAGTACTTC. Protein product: CSAWASSYEQYF.

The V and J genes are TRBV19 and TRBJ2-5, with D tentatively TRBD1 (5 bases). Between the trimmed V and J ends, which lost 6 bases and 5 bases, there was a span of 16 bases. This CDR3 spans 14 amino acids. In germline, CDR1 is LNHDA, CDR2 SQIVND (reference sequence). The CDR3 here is CASSPDTLGETQYF. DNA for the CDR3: TGTGCCAGTAGCCCGGACACCCTGGGGGAGACCCAGTACTTC.

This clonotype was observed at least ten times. CDR3 loop: CASSSGNNLGEQYF. CDR3 in DNA: TGTGCCAGCAGCTCCGGTAACAATTTGGGCGAGCAGTACTTC. The chain employs TRBV9 and TRBJ2-7; no clear D gene. The ends were cut back, 4 bases at V and 6 bases at J, with 17 bases in the middle. Germline V gene sequence: CDR1 SGDLS, CDR2 YYNGEE. The CDR3 loop spans 14 amino acids.

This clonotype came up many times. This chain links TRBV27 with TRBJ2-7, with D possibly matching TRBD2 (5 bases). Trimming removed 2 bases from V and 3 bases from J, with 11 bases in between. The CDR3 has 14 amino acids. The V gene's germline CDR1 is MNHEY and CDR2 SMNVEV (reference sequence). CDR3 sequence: CASSLRPSFYEQYF. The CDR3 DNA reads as TGTGCCAGCAGTTTAAGGCCTAGCTTCTACGAGCAGTACTTC.

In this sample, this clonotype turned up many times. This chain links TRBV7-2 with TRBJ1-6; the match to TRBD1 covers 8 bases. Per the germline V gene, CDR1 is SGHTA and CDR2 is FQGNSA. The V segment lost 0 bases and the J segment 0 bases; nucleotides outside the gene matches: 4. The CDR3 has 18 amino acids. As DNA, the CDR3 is TGTGCCAGCAGCTTAGCCAGGGGGCATAGCTCCTATAATTCACCCCTCCACTTT. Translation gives CASSLARGHSSYNSPLHF.